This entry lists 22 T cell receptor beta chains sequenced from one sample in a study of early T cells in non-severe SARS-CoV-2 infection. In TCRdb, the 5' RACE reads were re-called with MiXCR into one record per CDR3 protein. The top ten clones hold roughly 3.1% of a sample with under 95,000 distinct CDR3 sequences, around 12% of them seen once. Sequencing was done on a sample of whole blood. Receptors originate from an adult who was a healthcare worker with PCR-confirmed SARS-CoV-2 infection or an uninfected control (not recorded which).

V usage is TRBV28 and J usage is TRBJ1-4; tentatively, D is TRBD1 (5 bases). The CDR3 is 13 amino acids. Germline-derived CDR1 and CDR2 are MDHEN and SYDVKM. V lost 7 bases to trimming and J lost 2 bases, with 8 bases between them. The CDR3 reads CASKWDTNEKLFF. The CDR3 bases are TGTGCCAGCAAGTGGGACACTAATGAAAAACTGTTTTTT.

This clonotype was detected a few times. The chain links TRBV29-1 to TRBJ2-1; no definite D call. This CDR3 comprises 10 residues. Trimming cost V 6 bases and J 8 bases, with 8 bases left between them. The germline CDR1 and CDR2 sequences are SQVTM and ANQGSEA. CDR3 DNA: TGCAGCGTAGACACGTATGAGCAGTTCTTC. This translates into CSVDTYEQFF.

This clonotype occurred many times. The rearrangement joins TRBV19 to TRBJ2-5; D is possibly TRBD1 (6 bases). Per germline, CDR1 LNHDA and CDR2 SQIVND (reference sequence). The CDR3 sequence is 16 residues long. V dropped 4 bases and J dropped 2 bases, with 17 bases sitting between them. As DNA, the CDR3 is TGTGCCAGTAGTACCCTCCGGGACAACAATCAAGAGACCCAGTACTTC. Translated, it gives CASSTLRDNNQETQYF.

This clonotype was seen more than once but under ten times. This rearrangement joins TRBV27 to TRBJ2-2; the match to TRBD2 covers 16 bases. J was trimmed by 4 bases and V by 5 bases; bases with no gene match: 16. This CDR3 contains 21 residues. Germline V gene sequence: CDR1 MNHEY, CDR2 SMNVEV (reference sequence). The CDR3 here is CASSPTTLGLAGGRGTGELFF. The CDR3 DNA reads TGTGCCAGCAGTCCTACGACTCTGGGACTAGCGGGAGGGAGAGGCACCGGGGAGCTGTTTTTT.

CDR3 coding DNA: TGTGCCAGCATCCCCGGGACACGCTACGAGCAGTACTTC. The encoded protein is CASIPGTRYEQYF. The rearrangement joins TRBV28 to TRBJ2-7, with a tentative D call TRBD1 (6 bases). The V end lost 7 bases, the J end lost 3 bases, and 13 bases lay between the germline ends. CDR1 and CDR2 from the germline V gene are MDHEN and SYDVKM. CDR3 length: 13 amino acids. The whole variable domain, remainder taken from reference TRBV28 and TRBJ2-7, is DVKVTQSSRYLVKRTGEKVFLECVQDMDHENMFWYRQDPGLGLRLIYFSYDVKMKEKGDIPEGYSVSREKKERFSLILESASTNQTSMYLCASIPGTRYEQYFGPGTRLTVT.

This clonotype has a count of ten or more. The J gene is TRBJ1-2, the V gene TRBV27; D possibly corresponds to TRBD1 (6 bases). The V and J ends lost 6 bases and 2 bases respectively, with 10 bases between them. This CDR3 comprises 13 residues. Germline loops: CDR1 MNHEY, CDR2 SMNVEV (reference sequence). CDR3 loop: CASSPDRNYGYTF. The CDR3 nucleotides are TGTGCCAGCAGCCCAGACAGGAACTATGGCTACACCTTC.

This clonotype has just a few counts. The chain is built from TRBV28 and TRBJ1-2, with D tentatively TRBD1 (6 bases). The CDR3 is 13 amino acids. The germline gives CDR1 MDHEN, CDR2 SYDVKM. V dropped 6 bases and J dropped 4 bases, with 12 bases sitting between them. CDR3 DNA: TGTGCCAGCAGCATTGGACAGCCCTATGGCTACACCTTC. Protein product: CASSIGQPYGYTF.

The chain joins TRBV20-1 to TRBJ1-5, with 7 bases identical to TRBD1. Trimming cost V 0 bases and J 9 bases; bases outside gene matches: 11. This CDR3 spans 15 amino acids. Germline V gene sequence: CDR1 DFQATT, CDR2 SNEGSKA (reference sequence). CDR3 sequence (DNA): TGCAGTGCTAGAGATCTGGGACAGCTAACAGGGCCCCAGCATTTT. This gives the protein CSARDLGQLTGPQHF.

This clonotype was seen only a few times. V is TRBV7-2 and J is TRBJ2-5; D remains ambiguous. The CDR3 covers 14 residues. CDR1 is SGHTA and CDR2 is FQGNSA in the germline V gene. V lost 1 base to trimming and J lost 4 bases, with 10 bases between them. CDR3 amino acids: CASSLVISLETQYF. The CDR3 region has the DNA TGTGCCAGCAGCTTAGTCATTAGTCTAGAGACCCAGTACTTC.

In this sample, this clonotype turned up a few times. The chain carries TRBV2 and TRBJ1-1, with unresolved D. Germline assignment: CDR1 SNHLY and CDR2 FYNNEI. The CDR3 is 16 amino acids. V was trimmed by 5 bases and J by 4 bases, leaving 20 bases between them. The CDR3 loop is CASSPAGLSTATEAFF. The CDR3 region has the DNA TGTGCCAGCAGTCCGGCTGGACTATCCACCGCCACTGAAGCTTTCTTT.

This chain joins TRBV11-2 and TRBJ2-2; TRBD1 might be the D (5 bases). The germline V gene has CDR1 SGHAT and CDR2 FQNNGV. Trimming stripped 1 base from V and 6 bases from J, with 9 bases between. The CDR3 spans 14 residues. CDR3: CASSLVAGSGELFF. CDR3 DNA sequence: TGTGCCAGCAGCTTAGTAGCAGGGTCCGGGGAGCTGTTTTTT. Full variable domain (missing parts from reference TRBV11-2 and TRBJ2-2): EAGVAQSPRYKIIEKRQSVAFWCNPISGHATLYWYQQILGQGPKLLIQFQNNGVVDDSQLPKDRFSAERLKGVDSTLKIQPAKLEDSAVYLCASSLVAGSGELFFGEGSRLTVL.

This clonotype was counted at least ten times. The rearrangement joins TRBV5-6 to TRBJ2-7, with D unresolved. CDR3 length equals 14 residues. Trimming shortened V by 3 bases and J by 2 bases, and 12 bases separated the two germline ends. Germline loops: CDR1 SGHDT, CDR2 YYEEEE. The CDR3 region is CASSSVTSAYEQYF. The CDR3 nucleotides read TGTGCCAGCAGCTCAGTGACGTCCGCCTACGAGCAGTACTTC.

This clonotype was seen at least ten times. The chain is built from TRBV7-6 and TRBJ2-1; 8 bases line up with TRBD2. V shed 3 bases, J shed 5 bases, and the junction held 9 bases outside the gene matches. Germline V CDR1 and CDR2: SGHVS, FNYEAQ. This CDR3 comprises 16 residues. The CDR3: CASSLETELADNEQFF. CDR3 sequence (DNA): TGTGCCAGCAGCTTGGAGACGGAACTAGCGGACAATGAGCAGTTCTTC.

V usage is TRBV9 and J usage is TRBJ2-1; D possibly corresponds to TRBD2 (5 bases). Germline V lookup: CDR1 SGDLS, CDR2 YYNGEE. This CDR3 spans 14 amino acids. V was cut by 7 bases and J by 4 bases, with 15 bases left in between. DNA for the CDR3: TGTGCCAGCGGGTTGGGAGAGAGTTACAATGAGCAGTTCTTC. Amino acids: CASGLGESYNEQFF. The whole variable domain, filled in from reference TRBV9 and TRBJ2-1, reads DSGVTQTPKHLITATGQRVTLRCSPRSGDLSVYWYQQSLDQGLQFLIQYYNGEERAKGNILERFSAQQFPDLHSELNLSSLELGDSALYFCASGLGESYNEQFFGPGTRLTVL.

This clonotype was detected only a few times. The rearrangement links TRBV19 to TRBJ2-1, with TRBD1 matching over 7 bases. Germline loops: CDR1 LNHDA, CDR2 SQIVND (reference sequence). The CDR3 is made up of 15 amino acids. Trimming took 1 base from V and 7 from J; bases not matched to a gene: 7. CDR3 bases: TGTGCCAGTAGTATAGGACAGGGTGGTACAAATGAGCAGTTCTTC. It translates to CASSIGQGGTNEQFF.

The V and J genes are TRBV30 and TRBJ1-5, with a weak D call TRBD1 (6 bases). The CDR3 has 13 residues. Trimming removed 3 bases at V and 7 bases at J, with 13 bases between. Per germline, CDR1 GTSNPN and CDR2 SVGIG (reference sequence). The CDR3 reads CAWSLSGVQPQHF. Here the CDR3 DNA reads TGTGCCTGGAGCCTATCAGGGGTCCAGCCCCAGCATTTT. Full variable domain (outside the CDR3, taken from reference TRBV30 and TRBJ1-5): SQTIHQWPATLVQPVGSPLSLECTVEGTSNPNLYWYRQAAGRGLQLLFYSVGIGQISSEVPQNLSASRPQDRQFILSSKKLLLSDSGFYLCAWSLSGVQPQHFGDGTRLSIL.

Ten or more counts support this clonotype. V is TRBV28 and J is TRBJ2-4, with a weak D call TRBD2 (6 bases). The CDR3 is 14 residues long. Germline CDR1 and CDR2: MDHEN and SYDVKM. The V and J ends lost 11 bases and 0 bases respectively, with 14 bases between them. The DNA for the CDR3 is TGTGCCGGAGGGAGCGGCCTAGCCAAAAACATTCAGTACTTC. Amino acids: CAGGSGLAKNIQYF. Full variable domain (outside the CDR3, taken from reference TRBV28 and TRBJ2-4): DVKVTQSSRYLVKRTGEKVFLECVQDMDHENMFWYRQDPGLGLRLIYFSYDVKMKEKGDIPEGYSVSREKKERFSLILESASTNQTSMYLCAGGSGLAKNIQYFGAGTRLSVL.

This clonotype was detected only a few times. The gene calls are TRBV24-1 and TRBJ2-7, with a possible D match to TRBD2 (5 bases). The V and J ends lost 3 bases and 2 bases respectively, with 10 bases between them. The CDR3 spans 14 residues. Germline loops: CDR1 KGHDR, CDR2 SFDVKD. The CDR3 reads CATSDRGSTYEQYF. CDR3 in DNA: TGTGCCACCAGTGATCGGGGTTCCACCTACGAGCAGTACTTC.

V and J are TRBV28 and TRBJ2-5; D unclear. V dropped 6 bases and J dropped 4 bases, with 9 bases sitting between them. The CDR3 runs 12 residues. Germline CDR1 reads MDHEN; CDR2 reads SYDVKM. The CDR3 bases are TGTGCCAGCAGCCGAGCCCCAGAGACCCAGTACTTC. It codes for CASSRAPETQYF.

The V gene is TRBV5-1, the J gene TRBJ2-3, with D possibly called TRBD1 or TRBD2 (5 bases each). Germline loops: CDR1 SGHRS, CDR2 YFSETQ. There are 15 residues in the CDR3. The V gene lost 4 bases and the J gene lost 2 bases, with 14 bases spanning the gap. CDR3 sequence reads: CASSQGTSITDTQYF. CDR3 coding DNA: TGCGCCAGCAGCCAAGGGACCAGCATCACAGATACGCAGTATTTT. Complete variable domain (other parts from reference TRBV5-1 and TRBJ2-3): KAGVTQTPRYLIKTRGQQVTLSCSPISGHRSVSWYQQTPGQGLQFLFEYFSETQRNKGNFPGRFSGRQFSNSRSEMNVSTLELGDSALYLCASSQGTSITDTQYFGPGTRLTVL.

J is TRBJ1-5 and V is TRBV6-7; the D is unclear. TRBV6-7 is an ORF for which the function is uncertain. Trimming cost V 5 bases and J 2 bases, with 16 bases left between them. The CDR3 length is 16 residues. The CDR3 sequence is CASSPQTAGGNQPQHF. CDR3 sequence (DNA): TGTGCCAGCAGTCCGCAGACGGCTGGCGGCAATCAGCCCCAGCATTTT.

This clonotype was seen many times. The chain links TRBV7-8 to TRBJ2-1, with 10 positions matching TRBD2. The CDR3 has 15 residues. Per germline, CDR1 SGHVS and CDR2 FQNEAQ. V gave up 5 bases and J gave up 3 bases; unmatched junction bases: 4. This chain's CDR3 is CASSKGLAVYNEQFF. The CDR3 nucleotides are TGTGCCAGCAGCAAAGGACTAGCGGTCTACAATGAGCAGTTCTTC.